The 23 T cell receptor beta chains below come from one sample, sequenced in a study of blood T cell repertoires in COVID-19. Only in-frame clones appear in the TCRdb table, and some are missing; sequencing was by immunoSEQ multiplex PCR. The sample includes roughly 140,000 clones, roughly 88% of them seen just once. The sequenced material came from peripheral blood. The source is a woman aged 50 to 65 in a cohort sampled during active or convalescent COVID-19.

The chain couples TRBV5-1 to TRBJ1-6, with D tentatively TRBD1 (6 bases). V was shortened by 2 bases and J by 6 bases, with 9 bases between the two germline ends. Germline V gives CDR1 SGHRS, CDR2 YFSETQ. The CDR3 sequence is 14 residues long. The chain's CDR3 is CASSLGQTNSPLHF. The CDR3 DNA is TGCGCCAGCAGCTTAGGACAGACTAATTCACCCCTCCACTTT.

The chain has TRBV18 and TRBJ1-5; TRBD1 matches at 7 bases. This CDR3 is 17 amino acids long. V gave up 0 bases and J gave up 6 bases; unmatched junction bases: 11. Germline V gives CDR1 KGHSH, CDR2 LQKENI. CDR3 sequence (DNA): TGTGCCAGCTCACCACCTGACAGGGCGTTGGGGGTTCAGCCCCAGCATTTT. It encodes CASSPPDRALGVQPQHF.

The chain has TRBV19 and TRBJ1-5; a possible D gene is TRBD1 (6 bases). The V gene's germline CDR1 is LNHDA and CDR2 SQIVND (reference sequence). The CDR3 totals 15 residues. The V and J ends lost 5 bases and 2 bases respectively, with 13 bases between them. CDR3 bases: TGTGCCAGTAGTGCGGGGAGGGGGGGCAATCAGCCCCAGCATTTT. This sequence encodes CASSAGRGGNQPQHF.

In this sample, this clone turned up a few times. The V and J genes are TRBV18 and TRBJ2-7; 9 bases align to TRBD1. This CDR3 has 16 residues. The germline gives CDR1 KGHSH, CDR2 LQKENI. Trimming removed 3 bases from V and 2 bases from J; junction bases left unmatched: 8. In nucleotides, the CDR3 is TGTGCCAGCTCACCGGGCGACAGGGGGTTTCCCTACGAGCAGTACTTC. Encoded protein: CASSPGDRGFPYEQYF.

The CDR3 reads CAWSRDRGTTEAFF. CDR3 sequence (DNA): TGTGCCTGGAGCCGGGACAGGGGAACCACTGAAGCTTTCTTT. The chain combines TRBV30 with TRBJ1-1, with 10 bases that match TRBD1. The CDR3 sequence is 14 residues long. The germline gives CDR1 GTSNPN, CDR2 SVGIG (reference sequence). The V and J ends lost 3 bases and 4 bases, in that order; junction bases with no gene match: 5.

The chain is built from TRBV3-1 (or the pseudogene TRBV3-2) and TRBJ1-1; possible D gene TRBD1, 6 bases. Looked up from germline, CDR1 is LGHDT and CDR2 is YNNKEL (reference sequence). The CDR3 loop spans 14 amino acids. Trimming shortened V by 2 bases and J by 11 bases, and 18 bases separated the two germline ends. DNA for the CDR3: TGTGCCAGCAGCCAACGGACGGGGGGCACGGGGGCTTTCTTT. The encoded protein is CASSQRTGGTGAFF.

The chain combines TRBV19 with TRBJ2-2; D possibly corresponds to TRBD1 (5 bases). Germline V gene sequence: CDR1 LNHDA, CDR2 SQIVND (reference sequence). With 1 base removed from V and 4 bases from J, the gap between germline ends came to 7 bases. The CDR3 totals 14 residues. Here the CDR3 reads CASSIGQGTGELFF. The DNA for the CDR3 is TGTGCCAGTAGTATAGGGCAGGGCACCGGGGAGCTGTTTTTT.

The chain links TRBV5-1 to TRBJ2-1, with D hard to call. The CDR3 runs to 15 residues. The germline V gene has CDR1 SGHRS and CDR2 YFSETQ. The V end was cut by 0 bases, the J end by 6 bases, with 13 bases between. CDR3 amino acids: CASSLAGLGSNEQFF. The CDR3 DNA is TGCGCCAGCAGCTTGGCCGGCCTGGGCTCCAATGAGCAGTTCTTC.

Within the sample, this clone is medium-sized. This CDR3 reads CASRSSQGLSYEQYF. Here the CDR3 DNA reads TGTGCCAGCAGATCATCACAGGGCCTCTCCTACGAGCAGTACTTC. J is TRBJ2-7 and V is TRBV6-5; D might be TRBD1 (6 bases). The germline V gene has CDR1 MNHEY and CDR2 SVGAGI. The V and J ends lost 6 bases and 0 bases respectively, with 15 bases between them. The CDR3 has 15 amino acids.

This clone was seen once. The chain recombines TRBV19 with TRBJ1-3, with TRBD1 matching 7 bases. The CDR3 consists of 17 residues. J lost 0 bases, V lost 5 bases, and 10 bases had no gene match. From germline, CDR1 is LNHDA and CDR2 SQIVND (reference sequence). DNA for the CDR3: TGTGCCAGTAGTCCCCCCGACAGGGCTGACTCTGGAAACACCATATATTTT. Translating gives CASSPPDRADSGNTIYF.

The J gene is TRBJ1-2, the V gene TRBV12-5; D perhaps matches TRBD1 (5 bases). The CDR3 consists of 12 residues. Germline V gene sequence: CDR1 LGHNT, CDR2 FRNRAP. V lost 7 bases and J lost 5, with 11 bases in between. CDR3 DNA sequence: TGTGCTAGTGCCAATGACAGATATGGCTACACCTTC. It encodes CASANDRYGYTF. Using reference TRBV12-5 and TRBJ1-2 for the parts outside the CDR3, the full variable domain is DARVTQTPRHKVTEMGQEVTMRCQPILGHNTVFWYRQTMMQGLELLAYFRNRAPLDDSGMPKDRFSAEMPDATLATLKIQPSEPRDSAVYFCASANDRYGYTFGSGTRLTVV.

The V and J genes are TRBV5-1 and TRBJ2-5; no clear D. The CDR3 is 12 residues long. CDR1 and CDR2 from the germline V gene are SGHRS and YFSETQ. With 4 bases removed from V and 0 bases from J, the gap between germline ends came to 4 bases. The CDR3 loop is CASSLYQETQYF. In DNA form, the CDR3 reads TGCGCCAGCAGCCTGTACCAAGAGACCCAGTACTTC.

The chain carries TRBV5-6 and TRBJ1-5, with TRBD1 identical over 11 bases. With 4 bases clipped from V and 8 bases from J, the junction kept 8 bases outside the gene matches. The CDR3 length is 15 residues. Germline loops: CDR1 SGHDT, CDR2 YYEEEE. The CDR3 here is CASSRTGGNWEPQHF. Here the CDR3 DNA reads TGTGCCAGCAGCCGGACAGGGGGCAACTGGGAGCCCCAGCATTTT.

This clone showed up just once. The V and J genes are TRBV19 and TRBJ2-7, with unresolved D. CDR1 and CDR2 from the germline V gene are LNHDA and SQIVND (reference sequence). Trimming took off 3 bases at V and 2 bases at J, with 11 bases between the two ends. This CDR3 contains 14 residues. The CDR3 loop reads CASSMGPLPYEQYF. The CDR3 DNA follows: TGTGCCAGTAGTATGGGCCCCTTGCCCTACGAGCAGTACTTC.

The rearrangement uses TRBV19 and TRBJ1-1; TRBD1 agrees at 8 bases. Germline trimming cut 6 bases from V and 0 bases from J; bases unmatched to any gene: 3. Germline CDR1 and CDR2: LNHDA and SQIVND (reference sequence). The CDR3 length is 14 residues. CDR3 amino acids: CASSRTGMNTEAFF. CDR3 in DNA: TGTGCCAGTAGCCGGACAGGGATGAACACTGAAGCTTTCTTT.

This sequence joins TRBV11-3 and TRBJ1-5; no clear D. The germline V gene encodes CDR1 SGHNT and CDR2 YENEEA. The CDR3 is made up of 15 amino acids. Deletions cut 1 base from V and 0 bases from J, with 7 bases between. In DNA, the CDR3 is TGTGCCAGCAGCTTAGGCGGGTTTAGCAATCAGCCCCAGCATTTT. This codes for CASSLGGFSNQPQHF.

The J gene is TRBJ1-2, the V gene TRBV7-8; D call uncertain. CDR3 length equals 13 residues. The V and J ends lost 5 bases and 7 bases respectively, with 14 bases between them. The germline V gene has CDR1 SGHVS and CDR2 FQNEAQ. CDR3 in amino acids: CASSPSRSPGYTF. The CDR3 nucleotides read TGTGCCAGCAGCCCCTCCCGGAGCCCTGGCTACACCTTC.

DNA for the CDR3: TGTGCCAGCGGCTACGGGCGGGGGGGCTACGAGCAGTACTTC. This gives the protein CASGYGRGGYEQYF. The genes are TRBV27 and TRBJ2-7; 9 nucleotides match TRBD2. Germline trimming cut 8 bases from V and 3 bases from J; bases unmatched to any gene: 8. CDR1 and CDR2 (germline): MNHEY, SMNVEV (reference sequence). The CDR3 spans 14 residues.

The V gene is TRBV27, the J gene TRBJ1-6; TRBD1 agrees at 9 bases. Germline V gene lookup returns CDR1 MNHEY and CDR2 SMNVEV (reference sequence). CDR3 length equals 14 residues. The V and J ends lost 5 bases and 10 bases, in that order; junction bases with no gene match: 6. CDR3 in DNA: TGTGCCAGCAGTCAGGACAGGGGATGGTCACCCCTCCACTTT. Its protein product is CASSQDRGWSPLHF.

V and J are TRBV19 and TRBJ1-5, with no clear D. V was trimmed by 5 bases and J by 4 bases, leaving 9 bases between them. This CDR3 contains 13 residues. Germline CDR1 and CDR2: LNHDA and SQIVND (reference sequence). The CDR3 is CASSWAGNQPQHF. CDR3 in DNA: TGTGCCAGTAGTTGGGCGGGGAATCAGCCCCAGCATTTT.

This clone appeared once. The CDR3: CASSPQGGNYEQYF. Written as DNA, the CDR3 is TGTGCCAGCAGCCCACAGGGTGGGAACTACGAGCAGTACTTC. The chain is built from TRBV7-3 and TRBJ2-7; weak D call: TRBD1 (6 bases). Germline values: CDR1 SGHTA, CDR2 FQGTGA. Trimming took off 5 bases at V and 3 bases at J, with 14 bases between the two ends. The CDR3 covers 14 residues.

The chain uses TRBV9 and TRBJ2-1, with D tentatively TRBD2 (5 bases). Germline CDR1 reads SGDLS; CDR2 reads YYNGEE. The V end was cut by 0 bases, the J end by 4 bases, with 11 bases between. CDR3 length equals 15 residues. CDR3 region: CASSVGRLQYNEQFF. The CDR3 DNA is TGTGCCAGCAGCGTAGGGAGGTTGCAATACAATGAGCAGTTCTTC.

The chain has TRBV7-8 and TRBJ1-5, with D perhaps matching TRBD1 (5 bases). Germline V CDR1 and CDR2: SGHVS, FQNEAQ. The V end was cut by 6 bases, the J end by 3 bases, with 9 bases between. The CDR3 length is 13 residues. The CDR3 protein is CASSQGLNQPQHF. CDR3 nucleotides: TGTGCCAGCAGTCAGGGCCTCAATCAGCCCCAGCATTTT.